This TCR beta chain was retrieved from a study of TIL therapy for anti-PD-1-resistant metastatic lung cancer. Germline V lookup: CDR1 GTSNPN, CDR2 SVGIG (reference sequence). The CDR3 loop spans 15 amino acids. V was clipped by 1 base and J by 2 bases, with 14 bases between them. The time point: pre-treatment sample, taken before nivolumab and TIL therapy. Stage 4 NSCLC adults joined between 2017 and 2020. Concerning this clone: Its antigen is unidentified.

The immunoSEQ assay was v3. Some clones are missing from TCRdb's copy, which holds only in-frame ones; the method was immunoSEQ multiplex PCR. The table has about 46,000 clones, approximately 86% seen once. Findings and caveats of the study: The cohort had more treatment-naive, never-smoker and oncogene-addicted patients than typical. After infusion, TIL clonotypes partly replaced peripheral T cells and declined over months.

Sequencing was performed on blood, taken at baseline. The chain joins TRBV30 to TRBJ1-1, with D possibly matching TRBD1 (6 bases). The sequence was collected from a person aged 25-80 years with non-small cell lung cancer. In DNA form, the CDR3 reads TGTGCCTGGAGTGAGTGGACAGCGCCAAACACTGAAGCTTTCTTT. Its translation is CAWSEWTAPNTEAFF.